What follows is one TCR beta chain and its context. The antigen remains unidentified. Profiling relied on immunoSEQ multiplex PCR, and the TCRdb table lists in-frame clones only, not all of them. This table holds about 64,000 clones, about four fifths found once. The data were obtained in a study of OX40 agonist ivuxolimab in advanced cancers. Study outcomes and limitations: Certain nonresponding patients likewise had low normalized T-cell clonal expansion.

CDR1 and CDR2 from the germline V gene are SGHRS and YFSETQ. J gave up 5 bases and V 3 bases, and 9 bases lay outside the gene matches. The CDR3 length is 16 residues. Material: CD4+ or CD8+ T cells sorted from blood, obtained in a trial of the OX40 agonist ivuxolimab. The gene calls are TRBV5-1 and TRBJ2-1, with 9 bases aligning to TRBD1. The TCR comes from an adult with an advanced solid tumor such as melanoma, head and neck, liver or kidney cancer. The CDR3 loop reads CASSSNRDRVHNEQFF. CDR3 nucleotide sequence: TGCGCCAGCAGCTCGAACCGGGACAGGGTACACAATGAGCAGTTCTTC.